Following are 18 T cell receptor beta chains from one sample sequenced in a study of blood T cell repertoires in COVID-19. Here immunoSEQ multiplex PCR was the method, and the copy in TCRdb shows in-frame clones only, minus some. In the table there are under 200,000 clones, about nine tenths of which are singletons. Sequencing was carried out using peripheral blood. Receptor source: a man in his sixties with acute or convalescent COVID-19.

The rearrangement uses TRBV4-2 and TRBJ2-2; 9 bases are shared with TRBD1. This CDR3 spans 16 amino acids. With 1 base clipped from V and 9 bases from J, the junction kept 9 bases outside the gene matches. Germline values: CDR1 LGHNA, CDR2 YNFKEQ. The CDR3 nucleotides are TGTGCCAGCAGCCAAGCCCCCGGGACAGGGCTTAGGGAGCTGTTTTTT. Its translation: CASSQAPGTGLRELFF.

The chain combines TRBV19 with TRBJ1-5; TRBD1 might be the D (6 bases). The CDR3 contains 16 residues. Deletions cut 3 bases from V and 5 bases from J, with 17 bases between. The germline V gene encodes CDR1 LNHDA and CDR2 SQIVND (reference sequence). The CDR3 reads CASSILTGSSYQPQHF. In DNA, the CDR3 is TGTGCCAGTAGTATCCTGACAGGATCTTCTTATCAGCCCCAGCATTTT.

The chain recombines TRBV7-3 with TRBJ1-1; D possibly corresponds to TRBD1 (5 bases). The CDR3 extends over 15 amino acids. The germline gives CDR1 SGHTA, CDR2 FQGTGA. V dropped 2 bases and J dropped 1 base, with 11 bases sitting between them. CDR3 region: CASSLEGVGNTEAFF. As DNA, the CDR3 is TGTGCCAGCAGCTTAGAAGGGGTGGGGAACACTGAAGCTTTCTTT.

The chain couples TRBV5-1 to TRBJ1-2; no reliable D call. This CDR3 has 13 amino acids. Germline CDR1 SGHRS, CDR2 YFSETQ. The V end lost 3 bases, the J end lost 0 bases, and 6 bases lay between the germline ends. CDR3 loop: CASSSTTNYGYTF. CDR3 DNA sequence: TGCGCCAGCAGCTCGACAACTAACTATGGCTACACCTTC.

This clone was counted only a few times. This chain connects TRBV18 to TRBJ2-2; 8 bases match TRBD1. V dropped 8 bases and J dropped 3; count of bases not matched to a gene: 2. In germline, CDR1 is KGHSH, CDR2 LQKENI. This CDR3 has 13 amino acids. In nucleotides, the CDR3 is TGTGCCAGCGGACAGGGAGACACCGGGGAGCTGTTTTTT. Translating it yields CASGQGDTGELFF.

The chain joins TRBV3-1 (or the pseudogene TRBV3-2) to TRBJ2-5; TRBD2 is a possible D gene (6 bases). CDR1 LGHDT and CDR2 YNNKEL come from the germline V gene (reference sequence). This CDR3 has 15 residues. V gave up 1 base and J gave up 5 bases, with 14 bases separating them. The DNA of the CDR3 is TGTGCCAGCAGCCAAGGACGGGAGCCGGAGGAGACCCAGTACTTC. As protein: CASSQGREPEETQYF.

This clone came up once. The chain joins TRBV30 to TRBJ1-1; TRBD1 aligns across 10 bases. The CDR3 length is 14 residues. CDR1 GTSNPN and CDR2 SVGIG come from the germline V gene (reference sequence). CDR3 sequence (DNA): TGTGCTGTAAAAGAGGGAGACAGGGGGCGAATAGCTTTCTTT. Its protein is CAVKEGDRGRIAFF.

Notes on this clone: Other DNA sequences in the sample encode the same CDR3. The chain combines TRBV5-1 with TRBJ2-3, with 9 bases that match TRBD1. There are 15 residues in the CDR3. Germline CDR1 and CDR2: SGHRS and YFSETQ. With 0 bases clipped from V and 4 bases from J, the junction kept 3 bases outside the gene matches. CDR3 bases: TGCGCCAGCAGCTTGGCGGACAGGGGTGCAGATACGCAGTATTTT. It encodes CASSLADRGADTQYF.

CDR3 sequence (DNA): TGTGCCAGCAGTTACGCTTCCTCGCGCGCTTTCTTT. It yields the protein CASSYASSRAFF. The chain has TRBV6-6 and TRBJ1-1; D is uncertain. The V gene lost 2 bases and the J gene lost 11 bases, with 12 bases spanning the gap. This CDR3 spans 12 amino acids. Germline V CDR1 and CDR2: MNHNY, SVGAGI (reference sequence).

Remarks on this clone: At the DNA level, this CDR3 is encoded by other sequences in the same sample as well. The chain joins TRBV18 to TRBJ1-1; the match to TRBD1 covers 9 bases. CDR1 is KGHSH, CDR2 LQKENI, per germline. V was clipped by 2 bases and J by 5 bases; unmatched bases: 3. This CDR3 has 14 amino acids. CDR3 loop: CASSPSTGGTEAFF. CDR3 bases: TGTGCCAGCTCACCATCGACAGGGGGGACTGAAGCTTTCTTT.

The sample holds a few counts of this clone. This chain uses TRBV7-2 with TRBJ2-1; 8 bases are shared with TRBD2. The V gene end was trimmed by 2 bases and the J gene end by 0 bases; junction bases not matched to a gene: 6. The CDR3 runs 17 residues. The germline gives CDR1 SGHTA, CDR2 FQGNSA. CDR3 in amino acids: CASSLRLSGISYNEQFF. CDR3 DNA: TGTGCCAGCAGCTTAAGGCTTAGCGGGATCTCCTACAATGAGCAGTTCTTC.

This clone was detected only once. This sequence joins TRBV29-1 and TRBJ2-3; TRBD2 is a possible D gene (7 bases). V was pared by 5 bases and J by 4 bases, with 10 bases between. The germline V gene has CDR1 SQVTM and CDR2 ANQGSEA. The CDR3 covers 12 residues. CDR3 protein: CSVLGGADTQYF. The CDR3 DNA reads as TGCAGCGTTTTAGGGGGGGCAGATACGCAGTATTTT.

This clone was recorded only once. The chain employs TRBV4-2 and TRBJ2-2; maybe TRBD1 (5 bases). CDR3 length equals 16 residues. V shed 1 base and J shed 4 bases, with 13 bases lying between them. Germline CDR1 reads LGHNA; CDR2 reads YNFKEQ. The CDR3 bases are TGTGCCAGCAGCCAAGGAAGGGGCGCGGTCACCGGGGAGCTGTTTTTT. This encodes CASSQGRGAVTGELFF.

This rearrangement joins TRBV11-3 to TRBJ2-7; D uncertain. Trimming left V 5 bases short and J 8 bases short, with 22 bases between. Germline CDR1 reads SGHNT; CDR2 reads YENEEA. The CDR3 runs 15 residues. The CDR3 DNA reads TGTGCCAGCAGCGCTGCCGACGACGGTATTAGCAAGCAGTACTTC. This codes for CASSAADDGISKQYF. Looking up the rest from reference TRBV11-3 and TRBJ2-7 gives the full variable domain: EAGVVQSPRYKIIEKKQPVAFWCNPISGHNTLYWYLQNLGQGPELLIRYENEEAVDDSQLPKDRFSAERLKGVDSTLKIQPAELGDSAVYLCASSAADDGISKQYFGPGTRLTVT.

The chain couples TRBV30 to TRBJ2-3; D remains unclear. Deletions cut 3 bases from V and 1 base from J, with 14 bases between. CDR1 and CDR2 (germline): GTSNPN, SVGIG (reference sequence). This CDR3 is 15 amino acids long. CDR3 bases: TGTGCCTGGAGCGAACCTGGGCCCCGCACAGATACGCAGTATTTT. This encodes CAWSEPGPRTDTQYF. Complete variable domain (other parts from reference TRBV30 and TRBJ2-3): SQTIHQWPATLVQPVGSPLSLECTVEGTSNPNLYWYRQAAGRGLQLLFYSVGIGQISSEVPQNLSASRPQDRQFILSSKKLLLSDSGFYLCAWSEPGPRTDTQYFGPGTRLTVL.

The J gene is TRBJ1-1, the V gene TRBV6-2 or TRBV6-3; no clear D. Trimming removed 0 bases from V and 4 bases from J, with 15 bases in between. The CDR3 has 16 amino acids. The germline V gene encodes CDR1 MNHEY and CDR2 SVGEGT. The chain's CDR3 is CASSYSIFSSGTEAFF. CDR3 DNA sequence: TGTGCCAGCAGTTACTCGATTTTCTCTTCGGGCACTGAAGCTTTCTTT.

In DNA, the CDR3 is TGTGCCAGTAGTATAGAACTAGTAAGACAGAACACCGGGGAGCTGTTTTTT. Amino acids: CASSIELVRQNTGELFF. The genes are TRBV19 and TRBJ2-2, with D maybe TRBD2 (5 bases). The length of the CDR3 is 17 residues. CDR1 LNHDA and CDR2 SQIVND come from the germline V gene (reference sequence). The V and J ends lost 0 bases and 1 base respectively, with 12 bases between them.

This clone was seen once. V is TRBV27 and J is TRBJ2-1, with a weak D call TRBD1 (5 bases). The CDR3 is made up of 18 amino acids. CDR1 MNHEY and CDR2 SMNVEV come from the germline V gene (reference sequence). The V end lost 2 bases, the J end lost 0 bases, and 17 bases lay between the germline ends. CDR3 sequence reads: CASSLSTRQTSSYNEQFF. CDR3 bases: TGTGCCAGCAGTTTAAGCACTCGACAGACGAGCTCCTACAATGAGCAGTTCTTC.